The present entry profiles one TCR beta chain with its context. Its antigen remains unidentified. CD4+ naive, central memory, regulatory and stem cell-like memory cells were sorted via CD45RO/CCR7/CD25/CD127/CD95/CD27. Sorting gave populations that all exceeded 98% purity. Deletions cut 4 bases from V and 0 bases from J, with 11 bases between. The length of the CDR3 is 15 residues. CDR1 is LGHNA and CDR2 is YSLEER in the germline V gene. This sample is part of a study of beta chain features in type 1 diabetes. Study-level findings and limits: Among type 1 diabetes patients, VDJ junctions had fewer insertions and more deletions. Shortening that was moderate but significant affected the TCRB CDR3s of Type 1 diabetes patients in all four CD4+ subsets.

All of the isolated RNA was reverse transcribed, so expressed TCRB transcripts were sequenced. Naive, central memory and regulatory T cell samples averaged about 3.57 million reads. TCRdb keeps only in-frame clones here, not all; method: immunoSEQ multiplex PCR. The data hold 300,000 or so clones, with more than 13% observed a single time. This receptor was identified in a young man with type 1 diabetes. The chain couples TRBV4-3 to TRBJ2-3; TRBD2 might be the D (5 bases). The specimen sequenced was naive CD4+ T cells from blood. CDR3 sequence: CASSRAVTSTDTQYF. CDR3 DNA: TGCGCCAGCAGCCGAGCGGTGACTAGCACAGATACGCAGTATTTT.